This T cell receptor beta chain was identified during a study of identical twins. Germline-derived CDR1 and CDR2 are LGHNA and YNFKEQ. V was clipped by 4 bases and J by 0 bases, with 13 bases between them. This CDR3 is 15 amino acids long. A word on this clonotype: What it binds is unknown.

TCRdb ran MiXCR on the 5' RACE reads and lists one entry per CDR3 protein. In the table there are 500,000 to 650,000 distinct CDR3 sequences, about a fifth of which are singletons. General observations from the study: Memory repertoires showed no such pattern, whereas abundant cord blood beta clonotypes carried fewer insertions. The presence of invariant MAIT and iNKT cells could partly confound analyses of zero-insertion sequences.

These data were also filed under a second study, of yellow fever vaccine responses in identical twins.

The chain couples TRBV4-2 to TRBJ2-7; either TRBD1 or TRBD2 may supply D (5 bases each). The receptor was isolated from a woman under 30 in good health. The sample was CD4+ T cells sorted from blood. This chain's CDR3 is CASSRQGESSYEQYF. CDR3 sequence (DNA): TGTGCCAGCAGCCGACAAGGGGAGAGCTCCTACGAGCAGTACTTC.